The 28 T cell receptor beta chains in this list originate from one sample, sequenced in a study of blood T cell repertoires in COVID-19. Produced via immunoSEQ multiplex PCR; TCRdb's table is partial and in-frame only. This sample has about 62,000 clones, with roughly 88% found just once. The specimen was peripheral blood. These receptors were taken from a woman of 80 years or more with acute or convalescent COVID-19.

The chain is built from TRBV7-3 and TRBJ2-2; a possible D gene is TRBD1 (6 bases). The CDR3 is 16 amino acids. V dropped 4 bases and J dropped 1 base, with 13 bases sitting between them. Germline V lookup: CDR1 SGHTA, CDR2 FQGTGA. The CDR3 DNA reads TGTGCCAGCAGCTCTATCGGGACACGGAACACCGGGGAGCTGTTTTTT. Translation: CASSSIGTRNTGELFF. Using reference TRBV7-3 and TRBJ2-2 for the parts outside the CDR3, the full variable domain is GAGVSQTPSNKVTEKGKYVELRCDPISGHTALYWYRQSLGQGPEFLIYFQGTGAADDSGLPNDRFFAVRPEGSVSTLKIQRTERGDSAVYLCASSSIGTRNTGELFFGEGSRLTVL.

This chain links TRBV10-3 with TRBJ2-1; D remains ambiguous. Between the trimmed V and J ends, which lost 4 bases and 7 bases, there was a span of 14 bases. Germline CDR1 ENHRY, CDR2 SYGVKD. The CDR3 totals 14 residues. The CDR3: CAISGLGLRNEQFF. CDR3 coding DNA: TGTGCCATCAGTGGGCTGGGCCTCCGGAATGAGCAGTTCTTC.

The rearrangement joins TRBV28 to TRBJ1-5; TRBD1 aligns across 10 bases. Germline trimming cut 5 bases from V and 3 bases from J; bases unmatched to any gene: 7. Germline lookup yields CDR1 MDHEN and CDR2 SYDVKM. The CDR3 sequence is 16 residues long. The CDR3 DNA is TGTGCCAGCAGTGTCGGGGGACAGGGGCTCAATCAGCCCCAGCATTTT. It translates to CASSVGGQGLNQPQHF.

The chain has TRBV7-9 and TRBJ1-6; TRBD1 agrees at 9 bases. The CDR3 sequence is 16 residues long. V lost 4 bases and J lost 5; bases outside the gene matches: 6. CDR1 and CDR2 (germline): SEHNR, FQNEAQ (reference sequence). CDR3 protein: CASSSGTGFNNSPLHF. Written as DNA, the CDR3 is TGTGCCAGCAGCTCCGGGACAGGGTTTAATAATTCACCCCTCCACTTT.

The chain employs TRBV11-3 and TRBJ1-4; the D gene is possibly TRBD1 (5 bases). This CDR3 is built from 13 residues. Trimming shortened V by 1 base and J by 12 bases, and 12 bases separated the two germline ends. The germline CDR1 and CDR2 sequences are SGHNT and YENEEA. CDR3 sequence (DNA): TGTGCCAGCAGCTTAGTAACAGGAGGGGAACTGTTTTTT. It is translated as CASSLVTGGELFF.

The chain has TRBV3-1 (or the pseudogene TRBV3-2) and TRBJ1-4; 8 nucleotides agree with TRBD1. Germline loops: CDR1 LGHDT, CDR2 YNNKEL (reference sequence). This CDR3 comprises 14 residues. The V segment lost 4 bases and the J segment 8 bases; nucleotides outside the gene matches: 6. Here the CDR3 reads CASSLTGEGEKLFF. CDR3 nucleotide sequence: TGTGCCAGCAGCCTGACAGGGGAGGGAGAAAAACTGTTTTTT.

The rearrangement uses TRBV5-8 and TRBJ1-5, with a weak D call TRBD1 (5 bases). CDR1 is SGHTS, CDR2 YDEGEE, per germline. The CDR3 totals 18 residues. Trimming removed 0 bases at V and 2 bases at J, with 18 bases between. As DNA, the CDR3 is TGTGCCAGCAGCTTGGATAGTGGGGAGGGGACCCGCAATCAGCCCCAGCATTTT. It yields the protein CASSLDSGEGTRNQPQHF.

The chain recombines TRBV2 with TRBJ1-2, with D possibly being TRBD1 (6 bases). The CDR3 has 18 amino acids. V was shortened by 5 bases and J by 4 bases, with 26 bases between the two germline ends. Germline assignment: CDR1 SNHLY and CDR2 FYNNEI. Here the CDR3 DNA reads TGTGCCAGCAGTCCAGGCCCAGGGGCCCTGGCCCGCGGCTATGGCTACACCTTC. Protein product: CASSPGPGALARGYGYTF.

The chain links TRBV3-1 (or the pseudogene TRBV3-2) to TRBJ1-4, with 10 positions matching TRBD1. This CDR3 is built from 14 residues. With 4 bases clipped from V and 8 bases from J, the junction kept 4 bases outside the gene matches. Germline assignment: CDR1 LGHDT and CDR2 YNNKEL (reference sequence). DNA of the CDR3: TGTGCCAGCAGCCTGGGACAGGGGTTAGAAAAACTGTTTTTT. It is translated as CASSLGQGLEKLFF.

This clone was observed once. This chain joins TRBV21-1 and TRBJ1-3; the D call of TRBD1 is as the table states it, not checked on the DNA. TRBV21-1 is flagged as a pseudogene. This CDR3 has 16 residues. DNA of the CDR3: TGTGCCAGCGGTGGAGAACAGGGGAGCTCTGGAAACACCATATATTTT. Translated, it gives CASGGEQGSSGNTIYF.

The chain joins TRBV4-2 to TRBJ1-6, with 9 bases lining up with TRBD1. CDR3 length: 17 residues. The ends lost 0 bases at V and 8 bases at J; junction bases unmatched: 8. From germline, CDR1 is LGHNA and CDR2 YNFKEQ. The CDR3 nucleotides are TGTGCCAGCAGCCAAGATTTAACAGGGGGCAGGGATTCACCCCTCCACTTT. Translated, it gives CASSQDLTGGRDSPLHF.

This clone was observed a handful of times. The chain employs TRBV5-4 and TRBJ2-1; 7 bases map to TRBD1. Germline lookup yields CDR1 SGHNT and CDR2 YYREEE (reference sequence). This CDR3 spans 16 amino acids. After removal of 4 bases from V and 0 bases from J, the junction contained 7 bases not matched to a gene. The CDR3, as DNA: TGTGCCAGCAGCCCCTCGACAGGGAACTCCTACAATGAGCAGTTCTTC. Translation: CASSPSTGNSYNEQFF.

This rearrangement joins TRBV19 to TRBJ2-2; perhaps TRBD1 as D (6 bases). The CDR3 length is 12 residues. V lost 8 bases to trimming and J lost 6 bases, with 10 bases between them. Germline CDR1 reads LNHDA; CDR2 reads SQIVND (reference sequence). The CDR3 DNA reads TGTGCCAGTCACAGGGTTCCCGGGGAGCTGTTTTTT. This sequence encodes CASHRVPGELFF.

The chain couples TRBV10-3 to TRBJ2-5; 11 bases fit TRBD2. Germline CDR1 ENHRY, CDR2 SYGVKD. The CDR3 loop spans 15 amino acids. V shed 10 bases and J 4 bases; nucleotides not matched to a gene: 11. Written as DNA, the CDR3 is TGTGCCAGCGGGGGGGGGACTAGCGGAGTAGAGACCCAGTACTTC. Encoded protein: CASGGGTSGVETQYF.

The rearrangement links TRBV29-1 to TRBJ2-3; the D gene is possibly TRBD2 (6 bases). Germline V gene lookup returns CDR1 SQVTM and CDR2 ANQGSEA. V was cut by 8 bases and J by 1 base, with 13 bases left in between. This CDR3 is 13 amino acids long. The CDR3 region is CSLTGEGTDTQYF. The CDR3 nucleotides read TGCAGCCTGACGGGGGAAGGCACAGATACGCAGTATTTT.

The chain couples TRBV7-2 to TRBJ1-1; 10 bases match TRBD1. CDR1 and CDR2 (germline): SGHTA, FQGNSA. V was clipped by 4 bases and J by 12 bases; unmatched bases: 14. This CDR3 comprises 15 residues. The CDR3, as DNA: TGTGCCAGCAGCTCAAACCTAGCTGGACAGGGGGGTTCTTTCTTT. This translates into CASSSNLAGQGGSFF.

The J gene is TRBJ1-2, the V gene TRBV7-6, with a possible D match to TRBD1 (5 bases). CDR1 is SGHVS, CDR2 FNYEAQ, per germline. V was clipped by 1 base and J by 6 bases, with 12 bases between them. The CDR3 runs 14 residues. This CDR3 reads CASSLDQGLDGYTF. CDR3 nucleotide sequence: TGTGCCAGCAGCTTAGATCAGGGACTTGATGGCTACACCTTC.

The rearrangement uses TRBV27 and TRBJ2-5; tentatively, D is TRBD2 (5 bases). The CDR3 length is 20 residues. Trimming shortened V by 3 bases and J by 5 bases, and 31 bases separated the two germline ends. CDR1 MNHEY and CDR2 SMNVEV come from the germline V gene (reference sequence). CDR3: CASSFTPQSFVGIGVETQYF. The CDR3 nucleotides are TGTGCCAGCAGTTTTACCCCCCAATCCTTCGTCGGGATCGGGGTGGAGACCCAGTACTTC.

The chain carries TRBV11-1 and TRBJ1-2; D remains ambiguous. The CDR3 sequence is 14 residues long. Trimming took off 6 bases at V and 3 bases at J, with 14 bases between the two ends. Per the germline V gene, CDR1 is SGHAT and CDR2 is FQDESV (reference sequence). The CDR3 spells CASRGSGRDYGYTF. The CDR3, as DNA: TGTGCCAGCAGGGGGAGCGGACGTGACTATGGCTACACCTTC.

The gene calls are TRBV12-3 or TRBV12-4 and TRBJ2-3; 7 bases align to TRBD2. CDR3 length equals 13 residues. The DNA for the CDR3 is TGTGCATCGCTAGCGGATCACACAGATACGCAGTATTTT. Translated: CASLADHTDTQYF.

V usage is TRBV7-9 and J usage is TRBJ2-1, with 7 bases matching TRBD2. CDR1 and CDR2 (germline): SEHNR, FQNEAQ (reference sequence). The CDR3 totals 15 residues. V shed 4 bases, J shed 3 bases, and the junction held 6 bases outside the gene matches. The CDR3 protein is CASSSPGTNYNEQFF. CDR3 nucleotide sequence: TGTGCCAGCAGCTCACCCGGGACTAACTACAATGAGCAGTTCTTC. Supplemented by reference TRBV7-9 and TRBJ2-1, the full variable domain reads DTGVSQNPRHKITKRGQNVTFRCDPISEHNRLYWYRQTLGQGPEFLTYFQNEAQLEKSRLLSDRFSAERPKGSFSTLEIQRTEQGDSAMYLCASSSPGTNYNEQFFGPGTRLTVL.

The rearrangement links TRBV4-1 to TRBJ1-5; 7 bases are shared with TRBD1. Germline V lookup: CDR1 MGHRA, CDR2 YSYEKL. This CDR3 spans 15 amino acids. Trimming removed 1 base from V and 7 bases from J; junction bases left unmatched: 7. The CDR3 protein is CASSQGTGAGQPQHF. CDR3 nucleotides: TGCGCCAGCAGCCAAGGTACAGGGGCCGGGCAGCCCCAGCATTTT.

V is TRBV4-3 and J is TRBJ2-1; 12 bases are shared with TRBD2. The CDR3 totals 16 residues. Germline trimming cut 0 bases from V and 9 bases from J; bases unmatched to any gene: 6. Germline loops: CDR1 LGHNA, CDR2 YSLEER. DNA for the CDR3: TGCGCCAGCAGCCAAGAGCTAGCGGGGGGGTATGGTGAGCAGTTCTTC. Translated, it gives CASSQELAGGYGEQFF.

This clone was picked up one time. This chain links TRBV4-3 with TRBJ1-5; TRBD1 matches 7 bases. Germline CDR1 LGHNA, CDR2 YSLEER. The CDR3 consists of 17 residues. V trimming: 0 bases; J trimming: 7 bases; junction bases outside the gene matches: 12. The DNA for the CDR3 is TGCGCCAGCAGCCAAGACCACGTTTACAGGGGAGGACAGCCCCAGCATTTT. As protein: CASSQDHVYRGGQPQHF.

The rearrangement joins TRBV18 to TRBJ2-7, with TRBD1 identical over 7 bases. The germline gives CDR1 KGHSH, CDR2 LQKENI. The CDR3 has 15 residues. The V gene end was trimmed by 3 bases and the J gene end by 1 base; junction bases not matched to a gene: 6. The CDR3 sequence: CASSPRRDSSYEQYF. The CDR3 nucleotides read TGTGCCAGCTCACCGCGAAGGGACAGTTCCTACGAGCAGTACTTC.

V and J are TRBV5-1 and TRBJ1-2; TRBD1 might be the D (5 bases). The CDR3 loop spans 14 amino acids. The germline V gene has CDR1 SGHRS and CDR2 YFSETQ. V was pared by 1 base and J by 4 bases, with 11 bases between. Here the CDR3 reads CASSLSQGVYGYTF. In nucleotides, the CDR3 is TGCGCCAGCAGCTTGAGTCAGGGTGTCTATGGCTACACCTTC.

This rearrangement joins TRBV15 to TRBJ2-1; TRBD2 agrees at 9 bases. The CDR3 runs 16 residues. In germline, CDR1 is LNHNV, CDR2 YYDKDF (reference sequence). With V trimmed by 0 bases and J by 9 bases, 9 bases remained unmatched. DNA of the CDR3: TGTGCCACCAGCAGAGATAAGGCGGGGGGGCTAGCTGAGCAGTTCTTC. Amino acids: CATSRDKAGGLAEQFF.

This rearrangement joins TRBV28 to TRBJ1-2; D is unclear. The V gene lost 0 bases and the J gene lost 0 bases, with 11 bases spanning the gap. This CDR3 region has 16 residues. Germline assignment: CDR1 MDHEN and CDR2 SYDVKM. The CDR3 loop is CASSLWGELANYGYTF. The CDR3 coding sequence is TGTGCCAGCAGTTTATGGGGTGAACTAGCTAACTATGGCTACACCTTC.